This TCR beta chain derives from a study of PD-L1 blockade in urothelial cancer. Overall study context: Bladder-origin urothelial cancer in males described about 85% of the 29 patients. A median blood sample held about 140,000 T cells and 75,000 to 85,000 unique TCRs.

Using immunoSEQ multiplex PCR, the repertoire was profiled, and TCRdb retains in-frame clones only, with some absent. The sample records just under 40,000 clones, 75% to 90% being singletons. CDR3 length equals 18 residues. Germline V gene sequence: CDR1 SGDLS, CDR2 YYNGEE. V was clipped by 4 bases and J by 4 bases; unmatched bases: 9. This clone was counted only a few times. The source was PBMCs, collected around atezolizumab (anti-PD-L1) treatment. This chain joins TRBV9 and TRBJ2-2; 14 nucleotides line up with TRBD2. The TCR comes from a man aged 60-69 years with urothelial cancer. The CDR3 DNA is TGTGCCAGCAGCTCCCCGGGACTAGCGGGAGTACTCACCGGGGAGCTGTTTTTT. Residues: CASSSPGLAGVLTGELFF.